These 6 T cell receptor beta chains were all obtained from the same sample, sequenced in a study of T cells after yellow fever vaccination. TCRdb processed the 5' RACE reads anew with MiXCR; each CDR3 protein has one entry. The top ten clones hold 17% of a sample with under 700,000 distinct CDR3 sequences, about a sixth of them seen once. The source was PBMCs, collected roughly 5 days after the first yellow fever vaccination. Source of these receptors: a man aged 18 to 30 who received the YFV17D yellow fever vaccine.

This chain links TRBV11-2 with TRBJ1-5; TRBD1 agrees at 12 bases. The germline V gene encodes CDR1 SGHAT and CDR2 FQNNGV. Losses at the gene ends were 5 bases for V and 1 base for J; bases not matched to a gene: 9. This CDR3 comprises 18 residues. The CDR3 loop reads CASSLTGTGGLSNQPQHF. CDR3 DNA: TGTGCCAGCAGCCTAACCGGGACAGGGGGCTTGAGCAATCAGCCCCAGCATTTT.

This CDR3 is CASRSTEAFF. In nucleotides, the CDR3 is TGTGCCAGTCGGAGCACTGAAGCTTTCTTT. The rearrangement links TRBV6-6 to TRBJ1-1; no reliable D call. Germline CDR1 reads MNHNY; CDR2 reads SVGAGI (reference sequence). V was trimmed by 9 bases and J by 4 bases, leaving 6 bases between them. The CDR3 covers 10 residues.

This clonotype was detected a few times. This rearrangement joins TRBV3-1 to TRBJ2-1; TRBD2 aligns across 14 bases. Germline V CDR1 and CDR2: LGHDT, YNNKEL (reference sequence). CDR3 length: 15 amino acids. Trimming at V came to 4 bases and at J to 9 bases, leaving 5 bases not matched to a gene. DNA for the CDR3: TGTGCCAGCAGCCCCAGGACTAGCGGGGGGCTTGAGCAGTTCTTC. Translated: CASSPRTSGGLEQFF.

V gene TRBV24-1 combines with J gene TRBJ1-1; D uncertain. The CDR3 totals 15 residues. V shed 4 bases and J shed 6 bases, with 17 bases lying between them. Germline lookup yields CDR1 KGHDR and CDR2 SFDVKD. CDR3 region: CATSDPPWGGSEAFF. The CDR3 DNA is TGTGCCACCAGTGACCCACCCTGGGGAGGCTCTGAAGCTTTCTTT.

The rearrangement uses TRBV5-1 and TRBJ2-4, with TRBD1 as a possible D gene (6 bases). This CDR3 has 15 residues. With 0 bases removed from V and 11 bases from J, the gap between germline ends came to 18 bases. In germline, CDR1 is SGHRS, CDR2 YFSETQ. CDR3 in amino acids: CASSLDGDIGTLQYF. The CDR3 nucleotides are TGCGCCAGCAGCTTGGACGGGGACATAGGGACACTTCAGTACTTC.

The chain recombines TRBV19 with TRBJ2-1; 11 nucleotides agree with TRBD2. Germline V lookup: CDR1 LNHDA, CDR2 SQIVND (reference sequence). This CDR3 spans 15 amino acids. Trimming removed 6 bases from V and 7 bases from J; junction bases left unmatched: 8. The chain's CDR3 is CASRPLAGGRNEQFF. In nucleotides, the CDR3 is TGTGCCAGTAGACCGTTAGCGGGGGGGCGGAATGAGCAGTTCTTC.